These T cell receptor beta chains were read from a single sample in a study of blood T cell repertoires in COVID-19. Profiled with immunoSEQ multiplex PCR; TCRdb holds only in-frame clones, not every one. The table records 200,000 to 250,000 clones, approximately 81% of them present only once. Sequenced sample: peripheral blood. These receptors all come from a man aged 40-49 years with acute or convalescent COVID-19. The conserved cysteine and the conserved F or W are not part of the CDR3 here. Not every row has a clone size; where given, it reads once, few, many or a size class.

TRBV4-2	TRBJ2-3	once	ASSQVLTSTDTQY
TRBV2	TRBJ1-1	.	ATKQENNSEAF
TRBV30	TRBJ1-6	few	AWTTGQGNSPLH
TRBV6-5	TRBJ1-1	.	ASTRDRGAPGAF
TRBV5-4	TRBJ1-1	.	ASSLGGGGLMNTEAF
TRBV5-1	TRBJ2-7	.	ASSLVRGSSYEQY
TRBV7-3	TRBJ2-3	.	ASSLNPSGGPDTQY
TRBV7-8	TRBJ2-7	.	ASSRENRRDSYEQY
TRBV18	TRBJ1-2	few	ASSPLPDIHGYT
TRBV9	TRBJ2-2	.	ASSVGGRGTGELF
TRBV30	TRBJ2-3	few	AWSVRSRAQY
TRBV9	TRBJ2-5	.	ASSGQGLGETQY
TRBV9	TRBJ2-1	.	ASSDRYNEQF
TRBV7-3	TRBJ1-1	once	ASSRDSTWTEAF
TRBV5-5	TRBJ1-1	.	ASSLGRLNTEAF
TRBV12-5	TRBJ2-5	once	ASGSGQGTSETQY
TRBV19	TRBJ1-5	.	ASSIDLARGWQPQH
TRBV30	TRBJ1-5	few	AWSVRRALGQPQH
TRBV9	TRBJ2-2	once	ASSGYTRGFANTGELF
TRBV15	TRBJ2-7	.	ATSRAVGGGAHEQY
TRBV5-8	TRBJ1-1	.	ASSLAIRGQMNTEAF
TRBV5-4	TRBJ2-6	.	ASSPVSGGSGANVLT
TRBV10-3	TRBJ2-3	.	AISEGLAGVSDTQY
TRBV6-5	TRBJ1-1	.	ASSYNRETEAF
TRBV6-4	TRBJ1-1	.	ASSDFPGTEAF
TRBV5-1	TRBJ2-2	.	ASSLVQGMTGELF
TRBV5-4	TRBJ1-3	.	ASSVGGVYSGNTIY
TRBV5-1	TRBJ2-5	.	ASSWIRGTETQY
TRBV4-3	TRBJ2-3	.	ASSPRRGTDTQY
TRBV5-6	TRBJ1-5	.	ASTLGGSQPQH
TRBV7-8	TRBJ1-1	.	ASSPGTGQAGGTEAF